Shown below are 28 T cell receptor beta chains from a single sample sequenced in a study of beta chain features in type 1 diabetes. The sequenced template was cDNA made from the entire isolated RNA. The data were produced by immunoSEQ multiplex PCR, yet TCRdb's version contains in-frame clones alone and is incomplete. The data show under 500,000 clones, about 30% seen once. The sample comprised naive CD4+ T cells from blood. The receptor source for this set is a young man in good health.

This clone was detected only a few times. Mismatch with germline at one junction end may stem from a read error. The chain couples TRBV7-9 to TRBJ2-3, with D perhaps being TRBD1 or TRBD2 (5 bases each). The CDR3 runs to 13 residues. Looked up from germline, CDR1 is SEHNR and CDR2 is FQNEAQ (reference sequence). CDR3 in amino acids: CASSLVGTEKLDF. DNA for the CDR3: TGTGCCAGCAGCTTAGTCGGGACCGAGAAATTGGATTTT. Drawing the rest from reference TRBV7-9 and TRBJ2-3, the complete variable domain is DTGVSQNPRHKITKRGQNVTFRCDPISEHNRLYWYRQTLGQGPEFLTYFQNEAQLEKSRLLSDRFSAERPKGSFSTLEIQRTEQGDSAMYLCASSLVGTEKLDFGPGTRLTVL.

The rearrangement joins TRBV9 to TRBJ2-4; the D gene is possibly TRBD1 (6 bases). V was clipped by 4 bases and J by 6 bases, with 20 bases between them. Germline assignment: CDR1 SGDLS and CDR2 YYNGEE. This CDR3 region has 16 residues. The CDR3 coding sequence is TGTGCCAGCAGCCCCCGGGACACCCGTTCCGCAAACATTCAGTACTTC. As protein: CASSPRDTRSANIQYF.

This sequence joins TRBV7-9 and TRBJ2-5, with TRBD2 matching over 9 bases. The CDR3 extends over 14 amino acids. J lost 3 bases, V lost 2 bases, and 1 base had no gene match. Germline-derived CDR1 and CDR2 are SEHNR and FQNEAQ (reference sequence). CDR3 region: CASSLLAGKETQYF. CDR3 DNA: TGTGCCAGCAGCTTACTAGCGGGAAAAGAGACCCAGTACTTC.

The chain combines TRBV30 with TRBJ2-3; 11 bases are shared with TRBD2. CDR3 length: 13 amino acids. V was clipped by 0 bases and J by 13 bases; unmatched bases: 6. Germline-derived CDR1 and CDR2 are GTSNPN and SVGIG (reference sequence). CDR3 DNA: TGTGCCTGGAGTGTGACTAGCGGGGCCGGGGAGTATTTT. This sequence encodes CAWSVTSGAGEYF.

The J gene is TRBJ2-1, the V gene TRBV7-9; D is uncertain. Germline loops: CDR1 SEHNR, CDR2 FQNEAQ (reference sequence). The V end lost 5 bases, the J end lost 0 bases, and 8 bases lay between the germline ends. The CDR3 consists of 14 residues. The CDR3 loop reads CASSVLSSYNEQFF. In DNA, the CDR3 is TGTGCCAGCAGCGTGTTAAGCTCCTACAATGAGCAGTTCTTC.

This clone was counted between two and nine times. The chain has TRBV7-2 and TRBJ1-2; unclear D gene. Trimming left V 1 base short and J 7 bases short, with 10 bases between. This CDR3 spans 13 amino acids. Germline V gives CDR1 SGHTA, CDR2 FQGNSA. The CDR3 protein is CASSLGAVGGYTF. CDR3 in DNA: TGTGCCAGCAGCTTAGGGGCTGTCGGTGGCTACACCTTC. The full variable domain, with the rest looked up from reference TRBV7-2 and TRBJ1-2, is GAGVSQSPSNKVTEKGKDVELRCDPISGHTALYWYRQSLGQGLEFLIYFQGNSAPDKSGLPSDRFSAERTGGSVSTLTIQRTQQEDSAVYLCASSLGAVGGYTFGSGTRLTVV.

This chain uses TRBV29-1 with TRBJ2-7; 12 positions match TRBD1. The germline V gene has CDR1 SQVTM and CDR2 ANQGSEA. The CDR3 spans 15 residues. V lost 4 bases, J lost 2 bases, and 6 bases stayed unmatched. The chain's CDR3 is CSVGGQGAEPYEQYF. DNA for the CDR3: TGCAGCGTTGGGGGACAGGGGGCCGAACCCTACGAGCAGTACTTC.

This clone was seen a single time. This sequence may be a read error, since a much larger clone differs from it by one base. Other DNA sequences in the sample encode the same CDR3. The chain couples TRBV9 to TRBJ2-5; D unclear. CDR3 size: 13 residues. Germline CDR1 is SGDLS and CDR2 is YYNGEE. The CDR3: CASSRGGQETQYF. CDR3 nucleotide sequence: TGCGCCAGCAGCCGAGGTGGGCAAGAGACCCAGTACTTC.

The rearrangement joins TRBV5-1 to TRBJ2-2; 10 bases line up with TRBD1. Germline V CDR1 and CDR2: SGHRS, YFSETQ. The CDR3 sequence is 17 residues long. The ends lost 4 bases at V and 7 bases at J; junction bases unmatched: 13. The CDR3 bases are TGCGCCAGCAGCGGAACCGGGACAGGGGACCACGGCGGGGAGCTGTTTTTT. Translating gives CASSGTGTGDHGGELFF.

The gene calls are TRBV7-2 and TRBJ1-1; the D gene is possibly TRBD1 (5 bases). Trimming took 4 bases from V and 5 from J, leaving 14 bases between them. The CDR3 extends over 14 amino acids. The germline gives CDR1 SGHTA, CDR2 FQGNSA. Here the CDR3 reads CASSSLRVGTEAFF. DNA of the CDR3: TGTGCCAGCAGCTCCCTCAGGGTTGGGACTGAAGCTTTCTTT. The full variable domain, its missing parts supplied by reference TRBV7-2 and TRBJ1-1, is GAGVSQSPSNKVTEKGKDVELRCDPISGHTALYWYRQSLGQGLEFLIYFQGNSAPDKSGLPSDRFSAERTGGSVSTLTIQRTQQEDSAVYLCASSSLRVGTEAFFGQGTRLTVV.

This clone came up a few times. The gene calls are TRBV19 and TRBJ2-2; no clear D. Trimming took 4 bases from V and 7 from J, leaving 13 bases between them. The CDR3 totals 14 residues. The germline V gene has CDR1 LNHDA and CDR2 SQIVND (reference sequence). The CDR3 is CASSRQEYDGELFF. CDR3 DNA sequence: TGTGCCAGTAGTAGGCAGGAGTACGACGGGGAGCTGTTTTTT.

The CDR3 sequence is CASSQVSGEGPRDNEQFF. DNA of the CDR3: TGTGCCAGCAGCCAAGTCTCCGGGGAGGGCCCAAGGGACAATGAGCAGTTCTTC. The V and J genes are TRBV4-2 and TRBJ2-1; 7 nucleotides align to TRBD2. The CDR3 extends over 18 amino acids. The J segment lost 5 bases and the V segment lost 1 base, leaving 14 bases of the junction unmatched. CDR1 and CDR2 from the germline V gene are LGHNA and YNFKEQ.

This clone occurred a few times. The rearrangement links TRBV6-6 to TRBJ2-5; D gene ambiguous. V was shortened by 2 bases and J by 2 bases, with 3 bases between the two germline ends. The CDR3 contains 12 residues. CDR1 MNHNY and CDR2 SVGAGI come from the germline V gene (reference sequence). The CDR3 coding sequence is TGTGCCAGCAGTTACGGACAAGAGACCCAGTACTTC. This codes for CASSYGQETQYF.

The V call is TRBV30, the J call TRBJ1-5; D unresolved. Germline CDR1 is GTSNPN and CDR2 is SVGIG (reference sequence). V lost 0 bases and J lost 0, with 9 bases in between. The CDR3 consists of 15 residues. The CDR3 is CAWSVRGISNQPQHF. The CDR3 DNA is TGTGCCTGGAGTGTACGAGGGATTAGCAATCAGCCCCAGCATTTT.

This sequence joins TRBV30 and TRBJ2-3; D remains ambiguous. The V end lost 8 bases, the J end lost 2 bases, and 14 bases lay between the germline ends. This CDR3 contains 13 residues. CDR1 and CDR2 from the germline V gene are GTSNPN and SVGIG (reference sequence). CDR3 nucleotides: TGTGCCCTCAGTGGACCAAACACAGATACGCAGTATTTT. This sequence encodes CALSGPNTDTQYF.

This clone was counted between two and nine times. The chain combines TRBV7-2 with TRBJ2-1, with D perhaps TRBD1 (5 bases). With 1 base removed from V and 10 bases from J, the gap between germline ends came to 11 bases. CDR1 is SGHTA and CDR2 is FQGNSA in the germline V gene. The CDR3 sequence is 13 residues long. Here the CDR3 reads CASSLEAGQEQFF. For the CDR3, the DNA is TGTGCCAGCAGCTTAGAGGCAGGGCAGGAGCAGTTCTTC.

The CDR3 protein is CSVSLVNEQFF. The CDR3 DNA reads as TGCAGCGTATCTTTGGTTAATGAGCAGTTCTTC. This rearrangement joins TRBV29-1 to TRBJ2-1; D is uncertain. Trimming removed 6 bases from V and 7 bases from J, with 10 bases in between. This CDR3 region has 11 residues. CDR1 is SQVTM and CDR2 is ANQGSEA in the germline V gene.

The chain has TRBV5-4 and TRBJ2-2, with TRBD2 matching 16 bases. V shed 4 bases and J 4 bases; nucleotides not matched to a gene: 4. The CDR3 consists of 17 residues. Germline assignment: CDR1 SGHNT and CDR2 YYREEE (reference sequence). DNA for the CDR3: TGTGCCAGCAGCCTGGGACTAGCGGGAGGGCCCACCGGGGAGCTGTTTTTT. It encodes CASSLGLAGGPTGELFF.

CDR3 sequence (DNA): TGCGCCAGCAGCGCGGACAGGGCCCACCCGTCTGGGGCCAACGTCCTGACTTTC. This gives the protein CASSADRAHPSGANVLTF. The rearrangement links TRBV5-1 to TRBJ2-6; 8 bases are shared with TRBD1. CDR1 is SGHRS, CDR2 YFSETQ, per germline. V dropped 4 bases and J dropped 1; count of bases not matched to a gene: 10. The CDR3 is 18 amino acids.

This clone has a handful of counts. Within the sample, other DNA sequences also encode this same CDR3. The chain carries TRBV9 and TRBJ2-3; maybe TRBD2 (6 bases). The CDR3 is 15 amino acids. Germline V CDR1 and CDR2: SGDLS, YYNGEE. V gave up 0 bases and J gave up 0 bases, with 8 bases separating them. The CDR3 reads CASSVGGASTDTQYF. The DNA of the CDR3 is TGTGCCAGCAGCGTAGGCGGGGCGAGCACAGATACGCAGTATTTT.

The gene calls are TRBV2 and TRBJ1-4; D is unresolved. This CDR3 is built from 12 residues. V was trimmed by 6 bases and J by 8 bases, leaving 10 bases between them. The germline gives CDR1 SNHLY, CDR2 FYNNEI. The CDR3 reads CASSPGGEKLFF. CDR3 bases: TGTGCCAGCAGCCCCGGAGGAGAAAAACTGTTTTTT.

The chain combines TRBV28 with TRBJ1-4; a weak D match, TRBD1 (5 bases). Germline V gives CDR1 MDHEN, CDR2 SYDVKM. Trimming took off 6 bases at V and 4 bases at J, with 12 bases between the two ends. This CDR3 spans 14 amino acids. The CDR3 protein is CASSLQAGNEKLFF. CDR3 coding DNA: TGTGCCAGCAGCCTACAGGCGGGTAATGAAAAACTGTTTTTT.

CDR3 bases: TGTGCCAGCAGCTTGGCGGCAGGGAGCTCCTACGAGCAGTACTTC. Its translation is CASSLAAGSSYEQYF. The V gene is TRBV5-4, the J gene TRBJ2-7; TRBD1 or TRBD2 may be the D gene (5 bases each). CDR3 size: 15 residues. Germline V lookup: CDR1 SGHNT, CDR2 YYREEE (reference sequence). Trimming pared 0 bases from V and 0 bases from J, leaving 10 bases between.

The chain uses TRBV30 and TRBJ1-1; TRBD1 is a possible D gene (5 bases). Germline assignment: CDR1 GTSNPN and CDR2 SVGIG (reference sequence). V shed 2 bases and J shed 0 bases, with 13 bases lying between them. CDR3 length: 15 amino acids. The CDR3: CAWSTKGSMNTEAFF. Written as DNA, the CDR3 is TGTGCCTGGAGTACAAAGGGGAGCATGAACACTGAAGCTTTCTTT.

V and J are TRBV4-3 and TRBJ2-3; D is possibly TRBD1 (5 bases). The CDR3 totals 17 residues. Germline lookup yields CDR1 LGHNA and CDR2 YSLEER. The V end was cut by 2 bases, the J end by 4 bases, with 19 bases between. The CDR3 here is CASSQRGWSSEADTQYF. CDR3 in DNA: TGCGCCAGCAGCCAAAGGGGTTGGTCGAGCGAGGCAGATACGCAGTATTTT.

As concerns this clone: The sample has other DNA sequences that encode this CDR3 too. The genes are TRBV10-3 and TRBJ2-7; 10 bases are shared with TRBD1. The V segment lost 6 bases and the J segment 4 bases; nucleotides outside the gene matches: 6. This CDR3 spans 14 amino acids. Germline lookup yields CDR1 ENHRY and CDR2 SYGVKD. The CDR3: CAIRPGTGDYEQYF. The DNA for the CDR3 is TGTGCCATCAGGCCAGGGACAGGGGATTACGAGCAGTACTTC.

The chain has TRBV27 and TRBJ2-5; D call uncertain. This CDR3 comprises 14 residues. Germline V gene sequence: CDR1 MNHEY, CDR2 SMNVEV (reference sequence). V was shortened by 3 bases and J by 2 bases, with 10 bases between the two germline ends. This CDR3 reads CASSFFARQETQYF. The DNA of the CDR3 is TGTGCCAGCAGTTTCTTCGCCCGGCAAGAGACCCAGTACTTC.

J is TRBJ2-5 and V is TRBV28, with unresolved D. Per the germline V gene, CDR1 is MDHEN and CDR2 is SYDVKM. V lost 4 bases and J lost 0, with 15 bases in between. The CDR3 is made up of 16 amino acids. In nucleotides, the CDR3 is TGTGCCAGCAGTTCGTCCTCGGGCTACTACCAAGAGACCCAGTACTTC. Protein: CASSSSSGYYQETQYF.